The 10 T cell receptor beta chains below all came from one sample that was sequenced in a study of cytomegalovirus exposure and HLA in healthy donors. PCR used 60 Vbeta primers and 13 Jbeta primers. Some clones are missing from TCRdb's copy, which holds only in-frame ones; the method was immunoSEQ multiplex PCR. This table holds about 160,000 clones, around 77% found once. Sequencing input: PBMCs. All receptors come from a man aged 55 to 70 in good health and CMV-seronegative.

This clone has only one observation. The chain combines TRBV7-6 with TRBJ2-7, with 8 positions matching TRBD2. V trimming: 7 bases; J trimming: 8 bases; junction bases outside the gene matches: 16. This CDR3 is 15 amino acids long. Germline V lookup: CDR1 SGHVS, CDR2 FNYEAQ. The chain's CDR3 is CASIFGGGPLKKQYF. Here the CDR3 DNA reads TGTGCCAGCATTTTCGGGGGGGGGCCCCTTAAAAAGCAGTACTTC.

This chain joins TRBV28 and TRBJ2-3; possible D gene TRBD2, 5 bases. The CDR3 loop spans 14 amino acids. The V gene lost 8 bases and the J gene lost 0 bases, with 12 bases spanning the gap. CDR1 is MDHEN and CDR2 is SYDVKM in the germline V gene. This chain's CDR3 is CASEGGLSTDTQYF. The CDR3 coding sequence is TGTGCCAGCGAGGGCGGACTTAGCACAGATACGCAGTATTTT.

This clone was seen only a few times. The chain employs TRBV6-6 and TRBJ1-6, with 9 nucleotides matching TRBD1. CDR1 and CDR2 (germline): MNHNY, SVGAGI (reference sequence). The CDR3 spans 14 residues. Unmatched junction bases numbered 5, after V lost 7 bases and J lost 7 bases. CDR3 region: CASTHDRGNSPLHF. CDR3 DNA sequence: TGTGCCAGCACCCACGACAGGGGGAATTCACCCCTCCACTTT.

This clone was recorded a few times. As DNA, the CDR3 is TGCAGCGTTGGGGAGGGTAACACCGGGGAGCTGTTTTTT. Amino acid sequence: CSVGEGNTGELFF. The gene calls are TRBV29-1 and TRBJ2-2; 7 positions match TRBD2. The CDR3 has 13 amino acids. Trimming removed 4 bases from V and 2 bases from J; junction bases left unmatched: 1. The germline V gene has CDR1 SQVTM and CDR2 ANQGSEA.

This chain joins TRBV29-1 and TRBJ2-2, with 9 bases that match TRBD1. V was clipped by 5 bases and J by 1 base; unmatched bases: 2. Per germline, CDR1 SQVTM and CDR2 ANQGSEA. The CDR3 is made up of 14 amino acids. The CDR3 DNA reads as TGCAGCGTTCCGGGACAGGGGAACACCGGGGAGCTGTTTTTT. It codes for CSVPGQGNTGELFF.

The chain recombines TRBV19 with TRBJ2-7; 9 bases fit TRBD1. The CDR3 loop spans 17 amino acids. Germline loops: CDR1 LNHDA, CDR2 SQIVND (reference sequence). J lost 4 bases, V lost 3 bases, and 13 bases had no gene match. As DNA, the CDR3 is TGTGCCAGTAGTATTAGACTCGGGACAGGGTACCCTTACGAGCAGTACTTC. As protein: CASSIRLGTGYPYEQYF.

This clone turned up a few times. The chain has TRBV28 and TRBJ2-5, with D unclear. The closer fit of TRBJ2-7 to the DNA end suggests the J call may be wrong. The CDR3 has 19 amino acids. CDR1 and CDR2 from the germline V gene are MDHEN and SYDVKM. CDR3 bases: TGTGCCAGCAGTTTATCCTACAGTTTAACAATAAAAGGCGCCTACGAGCAGTACTTC. Translated: CASSLSYSLTIKGAYEQYF.

This CDR3 is CASRSERWSSYNEQFF. CDR3 sequence (DNA): TGTGCCAGCAGATCGGAGAGGTGGAGCTCCTACAATGAGCAGTTCTTC. V and J are TRBV7-8 and TRBJ2-1; D gene ambiguous. CDR3 length: 16 amino acids. In germline, CDR1 is SGHVS, CDR2 FQNEAQ. The V end was cut by 6 bases, the J end by 0 bases, with 15 bases between. Filled out from reference TRBV7-8 and TRBJ2-1, the complete variable domain reads GAGVSQSPRYKVAKRGQDVALRCDPISGHVSLFWYQQALGQGPEFLTYFQNEAQLDKSGLPSDRFFAERPEGSVSTLKIQRTQQEDSAVYLCASRSERWSSYNEQFFGPGTRLTVL.

The V and J genes are TRBV5-1 and TRBJ1-4; 9 bases match TRBD1. This CDR3 has 16 amino acids. V shed 4 bases and J 2 bases; nucleotides not matched to a gene: 6. From germline, CDR1 is SGHRS and CDR2 YFSETQ. The CDR3 nucleotides read TGCGCCAGCAGCGAACAGGGGGCGCCCACTAATGAAAAACTGTTTTTT. Residues: CASSEQGAPTNEKLFF.

V is TRBV7-9 and J is TRBJ2-1; TRBD1 might be the D (5 bases). V was clipped by 2 bases and J by 5 bases, with 10 bases between them. CDR1 is SEHNR and CDR2 is FQNEAQ in the germline V gene (reference sequence). The CDR3 runs 14 residues. The CDR3 coding sequence is TGTGCCAGCAGCTTAAGGGGTGACCACAATGAGCAGTTCTTC. Protein product: CASSLRGDHNEQFF.